This entry is about one TCR beta chain. The sample comes from a study of OX40 agonist ivuxolimab in advanced cancers. Method: immunoSEQ multiplex PCR; TCRdb's copy keeps in-frame clones and lacks some. The sample yields 80,000 to 130,000 clones, about nine tenths seen once. Germline-derived CDR1 and CDR2 are MNHEY and SVGAGI. Trimming took off 2 bases at V and 4 bases at J, with 11 bases between the two ends. The CDR3 is 14 amino acids. Sequenced here: CD4+ or CD8+ T cells sorted from blood, sampled in a trial of the OX40 agonist ivuxolimab. The chain employs TRBV6-5 and TRBJ1-2; D possibly corresponds to TRBD1 (5 bases). The TCR comes from an adult with an advanced solid tumor such as melanoma, head and neck, liver or kidney cancer. CDR3 region: CASSYRGGGYGYTF. DNA for the CDR3: TGTGCCAGCAGTTACCGGGGGGGAGGCTATGGCTACACCTTC.